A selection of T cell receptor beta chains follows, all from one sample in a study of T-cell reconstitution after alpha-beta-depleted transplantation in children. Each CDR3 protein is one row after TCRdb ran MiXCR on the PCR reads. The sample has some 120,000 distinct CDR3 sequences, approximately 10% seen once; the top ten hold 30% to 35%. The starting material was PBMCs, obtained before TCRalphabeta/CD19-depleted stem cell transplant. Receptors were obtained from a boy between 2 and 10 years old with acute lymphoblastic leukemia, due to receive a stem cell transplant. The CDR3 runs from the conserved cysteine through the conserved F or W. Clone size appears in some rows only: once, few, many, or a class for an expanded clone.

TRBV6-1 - CASSVEHNTEAFF
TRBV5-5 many CASSYNLNEQYF
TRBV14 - CASSQGLGLTNTEAFF
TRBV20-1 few CSASGRGSWTEAFF
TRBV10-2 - CASSSGVGVSGANVLTF
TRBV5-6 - CASSPRGGLSYNEQFF
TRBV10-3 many CAISELGGIPSTDTQYF
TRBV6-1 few CASSRMGGGSIYEQYF
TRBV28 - CASSSPAIYGYTF
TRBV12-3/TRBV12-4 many CASSFGGNRETQYF
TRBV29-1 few CSVGDRGYGYTF
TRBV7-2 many CASRRTGPTYNEQFF
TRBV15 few CATSRRQASSEQYF
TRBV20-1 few CSASEGRVDGTDTQYF
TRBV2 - CAFCSPDTSGRESTDTQYF
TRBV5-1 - CASSVGQGNEQYF
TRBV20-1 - CSARGEGQYASYEQYF
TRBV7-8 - CASSLNRGEKYF
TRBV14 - CASSRNRGRETQYF
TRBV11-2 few CASSSGLAGGVHRGTQYF
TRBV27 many CASRLAGAGDTQYF
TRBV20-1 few CSARTSGFTDTQYF
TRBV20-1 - CSASVGTAFFNEQFF
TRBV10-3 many CAISQGSDAMGQETQYF
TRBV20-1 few CSAEGAVEKLFF
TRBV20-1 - CSAALRRTPYNEQFF
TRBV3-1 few CASSQAAGLPYEQYF
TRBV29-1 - CSAHEGAHEQYF
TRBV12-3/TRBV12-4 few CASSKPPRRNTEAFF
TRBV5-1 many CASSLGAPGDEQYF
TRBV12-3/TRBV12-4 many CASSPTTSGPWDTQYF
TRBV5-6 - CAMAPSGGPALYEQYF
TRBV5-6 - CASSYDRLTYNEQFF
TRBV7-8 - CASSSLGGGNTEAFF